This passage covers 12 T cell receptor beta chains from one sample sequenced in a study of CD8+CD57+ T cells in acquired aplastic anemia. In patients chosen for sequencing, flow cytometry had shown CD8+CD57+ cell expansion. Template material for TCR beta VDJ and CDR3 profiling consisted of genomic DNA. TCRdb itself ran the reads through MiXCR, one entry per CDR3 protein. In the table there are some 180,000 distinct CDR3 sequences, around 50% of which are singletons. The sequencing sample was made of sorted CD4+, CD8+, or CD8+CD57+ T cells (not recorded which) from PBMCs. The receptor set was obtained from a human donor with aplastic anemia.

This clonotype was counted ten times or more. One end of the junction varies from germline; a read error may be responsible. The CDR3 DNA sequence: TGTGCTAGCAGCTTAGAACGTCTCCGAGGTGAGCAGTTCTTC. Protein sequence: CASSLERLRGEQFF. This sequence joins TRBV7-7 and TRBJ2-1; D not resolved. The CDR3 has 14 residues. From germline, CDR1 is SSHAT and CDR2 FNYEAQ (reference sequence).

The V call is TRBV29-1, the J call TRBJ2-7; 11 bases are a match to TRBD1. The CDR3 totals 13 residues. The germline V gene encodes CDR1 SQVTM and CDR2 ANQGSEA. V lost 8 bases, J lost 3 bases, and 6 bases stayed unmatched. CDR3 DNA: TGCAGCTCCGAGGGGACAGGGGGCTACGAGCAGTACTTC. It codes for CSSEGTGGYEQYF.

In this sample, this clonotype turned up a few times. A read error may be the cause here, since a much bigger clone is one base away. V usage is TRBV5-1 and J usage is TRBJ2-7; D call uncertain. The CDR3 extends over 16 amino acids. The germline gives CDR1 SGHRS, CDR2 YFSETQ. Trimming stripped 0 bases from V and 1 base from J, with 14 bases between. In nucleotides, the CDR3 is TGCGCCAGCAGCTTGGGTAACCTGACCCCTTCCTACGAGCAGTACTTC. Translation: CASSLGNLTPSYEQYF. Full variable domain (remainder filled in from reference TRBV5-1 and TRBJ2-7): KAGVTQTPRYLIKTRGQQVTLSCSPISGHRSVSWYQQTPGQGLQFLFEYFSETQRNKGNFPGRFSGRQFSNSRSEMNVSTLELGDSALYLCASSLGNLTPSYEQYFGPGTRLTVT.

CDR3: CASSLSNRAYGYTF. The CDR3 DNA reads TGTGCCAGCAGTTTATCAAACAGGGCCTATGGCTACACCTTC. The chain is built from TRBV27 and TRBJ1-2; D might be TRBD1 (6 bases). This CDR3 is built from 14 residues. Germline V gene sequence: CDR1 MNHEY, CDR2 SMNVEV (reference sequence). V gave up 0 bases and J gave up 4 bases, with 9 bases separating them.

The genes are TRBV5-1 and TRBJ2-3; 7 nucleotides align to TRBD2. Trimming removed 3 bases from V and 0 bases from J; junction bases left unmatched: 7. Germline CDR1 SGHRS, CDR2 YFSETQ. This CDR3 contains 16 residues. In nucleotides, the CDR3 is TGCGCCAGCAGCTCCAGCGGGGAAACCAGCACAGATACGCAGTATTTT. The encoded protein is CASSSSGETSTDTQYF. Full variable domain (remainder filled in from reference TRBV5-1 and TRBJ2-3): KAGVTQTPRYLIKTRGQQVTLSCSPISGHRSVSWYQQTPGQGLQFLFEYFSETQRNKGNFPGRFSGRQFSNSRSEMNVSTLELGDSALYLCASSSSGETSTDTQYFGPGTRLTVL.

This clonotype was counted at least ten times. The gene calls are TRBV4-1 and TRBJ2-3, with unresolved D. The germline gives CDR1 MGHRA, CDR2 YSYEKL. The CDR3 runs to 17 residues. V dropped 0 bases and J dropped 0 bases, with 13 bases sitting between them. As DNA, the CDR3 is TGCGCCAGCAGCCAAGATCTCCGCCCAACTAGCACAGATACGCAGTATTTT. It translates to CASSQDLRPTSTDTQYF.

The V call is TRBV10-3, the J call TRBJ2-7, with 12 positions matching TRBD2. CDR3 length: 15 amino acids. Germline V CDR1 and CDR2: ENHRY, SYGVKD. V dropped 0 bases and J dropped 3; count of bases not matched to a gene: 0. CDR3 residues: CAISESTSGSYEQYF. The CDR3 DNA is TGTGCCATCAGTGAGTCGACTAGCGGGAGCTACGAGCAGTACTTC.

This clonotype was seen a few times. A much larger clonotype is one base distant, so this may be a read error. V gene TRBV28 combines with J gene TRBJ1-2; D is uncertain. The CDR3 spans 11 residues. The germline V gene encodes CDR1 MDHEN and CDR2 SYDVKM. V lost 7 bases and J 3 bases, leaving 6 bases between the germline ends. CDR3 residues: CASTTDYGYTF. DNA of the CDR3: TGTGCCAGCACCACGGACTATGGCTACACCTTC.

This clonotype was found many times. This rearrangement joins TRBV5-4 to TRBJ2-1, with 11 bases lining up with TRBD2. With V trimmed by 4 bases and J by 3 bases, 3 bases remained unmatched. CDR1 and CDR2 (germline): SGHNT, YYREEE (reference sequence). The length of the CDR3 is 15 residues. CDR3 sequence reads: CASSPGLADYNEQFF. For the CDR3, the DNA is TGTGCCAGCAGCCCGGGACTAGCGGACTACAATGAGCAGTTCTTC.

This clonotype came up many times. CDR3 in DNA: TGTGCCAGCAGCCAAGGGCATTACGAGCAGTACTTC. This gives the protein CASSQGHYEQYF. The V and J genes are TRBV3-1 and TRBJ2-7, with D hard to call. Trimming shortened V by 1 base and J by 4 bases, and 5 bases separated the two germline ends. Germline V lookup: CDR1 LGHDT, CDR2 YNNKEL (reference sequence). The CDR3 has 12 residues.

This clonotype was counted ten times or more. V gene TRBV20-1 combines with J gene TRBJ1-1; 8 nucleotides agree with TRBD1. Germline V gene sequence: CDR1 DFQATT, CDR2 SNEGSKA (reference sequence). CDR3 length: 16 amino acids. The V segment lost 4 bases and the J segment 4 bases; nucleotides outside the gene matches: 14. DNA of the CDR3: TGCAGTGCTACCCGGATGCCGGGACAGGCGGGCACTGAAGCTTTCTTT. It translates to CSATRMPGQAGTEAFF.

This chain connects TRBV10-3 to TRBJ1-3; 11 bases line up with TRBD1. This CDR3 contains 12 residues. Unmatched junction bases numbered 2, after V lost 8 bases and J lost 8 bases. Germline V gene sequence: CDR1 ENHRY, CDR2 SYGVKD. The CDR3 is CAIPGQGDTIYF. The CDR3 bases are TGTGCCATCCCGGGACAGGGGGACACCATATATTTT.